Below, one TCR beta chain is given with its context. Using immunoSEQ multiplex PCR, the repertoire was profiled, and TCRdb retains in-frame clones only, with some absent. The table shows approximately 75,000 clones, with about 97% occurring only once. The sample belongs to a study of technical replicates of blood from a handful of donors. The CDR3 extends over 15 amino acids. Trimming removed 2 bases from V and 4 bases from J; junction bases left unmatched: 5. The germline gives CDR1 MGHRA, CDR2 YSYEKL. This TCR derives from a human donor in good health. The chain employs TRBV4-1 and TRBJ2-3; TRBD2 aligns across 8 bases. The sequenced sample was T cells isolated from PBMCs. The CDR3 spells CASSQWTSSPDTQYF. For the CDR3, the DNA is TGCGCCAGCAGCCAATGGACTAGCTCCCCAGATACGCAGTATTTT.